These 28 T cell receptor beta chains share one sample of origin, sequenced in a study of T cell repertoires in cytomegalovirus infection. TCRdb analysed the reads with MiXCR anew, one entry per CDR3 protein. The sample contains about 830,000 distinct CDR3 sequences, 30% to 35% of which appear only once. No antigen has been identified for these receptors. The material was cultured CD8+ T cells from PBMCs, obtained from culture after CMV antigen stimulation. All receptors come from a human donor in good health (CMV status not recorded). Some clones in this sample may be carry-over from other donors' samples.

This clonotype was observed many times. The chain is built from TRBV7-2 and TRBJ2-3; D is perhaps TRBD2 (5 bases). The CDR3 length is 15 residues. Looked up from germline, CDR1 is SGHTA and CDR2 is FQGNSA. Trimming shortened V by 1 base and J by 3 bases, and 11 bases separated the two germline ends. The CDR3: CASSLGAGATDTQYF. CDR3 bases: TGTGCCAGCAGCTTAGGGGCGGGTGCAACAGATACGCAGTATTTT.

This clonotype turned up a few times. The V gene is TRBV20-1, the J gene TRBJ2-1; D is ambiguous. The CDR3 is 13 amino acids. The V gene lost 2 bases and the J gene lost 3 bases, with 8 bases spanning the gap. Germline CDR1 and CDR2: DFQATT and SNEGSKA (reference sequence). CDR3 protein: CSARMVNYNEQFF. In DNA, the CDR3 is TGCAGTGCTAGAATGGTTAACTACAATGAGCAGTTCTTC.

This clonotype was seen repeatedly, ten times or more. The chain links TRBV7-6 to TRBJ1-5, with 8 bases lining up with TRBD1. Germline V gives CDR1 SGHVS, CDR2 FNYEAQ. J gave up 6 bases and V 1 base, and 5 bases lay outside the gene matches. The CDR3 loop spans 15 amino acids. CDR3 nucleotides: TGTGCCAGCAGCTTAGGACAGGGGTTGGGTCAGCCCCAGCATTTT. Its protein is CASSLGQGLGQPQHF.

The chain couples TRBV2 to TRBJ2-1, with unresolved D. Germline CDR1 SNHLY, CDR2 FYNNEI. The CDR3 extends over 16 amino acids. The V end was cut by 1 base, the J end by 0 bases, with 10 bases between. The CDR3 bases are TGTGCCAGCAGTGAAGGGGCTCGGAGCTCCTACAATGAGCAGTTCTTC. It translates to CASSEGARSSYNEQFF.

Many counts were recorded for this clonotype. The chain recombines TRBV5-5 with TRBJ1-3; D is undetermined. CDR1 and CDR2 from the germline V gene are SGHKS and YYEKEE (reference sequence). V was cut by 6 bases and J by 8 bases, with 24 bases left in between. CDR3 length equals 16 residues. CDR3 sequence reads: CASKRARWEQRDTIYF. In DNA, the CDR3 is TGTGCCAGCAAGAGGGCCAGGTGGGAGCAAAGGGACACCATATATTTT.

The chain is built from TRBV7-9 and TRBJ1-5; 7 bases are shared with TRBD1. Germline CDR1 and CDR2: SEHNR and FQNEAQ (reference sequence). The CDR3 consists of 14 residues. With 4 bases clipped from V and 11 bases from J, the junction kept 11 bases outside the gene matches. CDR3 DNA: TGTGCCAGCAGCTCTCGACAGGGCCGACATGCCCAGCATTTT. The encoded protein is CASSSRQGRHAQHF.

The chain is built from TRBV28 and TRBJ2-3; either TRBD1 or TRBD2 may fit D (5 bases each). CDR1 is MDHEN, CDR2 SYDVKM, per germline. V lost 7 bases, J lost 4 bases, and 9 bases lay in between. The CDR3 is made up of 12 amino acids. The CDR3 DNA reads TGTGCCAGCAATAGGGACGCAGATACGCAGTATTTT. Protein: CASNRDADTQYF.

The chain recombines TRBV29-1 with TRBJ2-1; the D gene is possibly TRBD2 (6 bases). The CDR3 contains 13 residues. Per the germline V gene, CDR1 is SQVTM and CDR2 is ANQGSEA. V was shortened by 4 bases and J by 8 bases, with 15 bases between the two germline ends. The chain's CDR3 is CSVAGGAGDEQFF. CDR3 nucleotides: TGCAGCGTTGCAGGAGGAGCGGGTGATGAGCAGTTCTTC.

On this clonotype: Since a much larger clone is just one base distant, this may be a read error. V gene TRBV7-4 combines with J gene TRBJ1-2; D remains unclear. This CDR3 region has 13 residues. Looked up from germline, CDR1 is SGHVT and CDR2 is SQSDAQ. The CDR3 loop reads CASSAGANYAYTF. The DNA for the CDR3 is TGTGCCAGCAGCGCCGGAGCTAACTATGCCTACACCTTC.

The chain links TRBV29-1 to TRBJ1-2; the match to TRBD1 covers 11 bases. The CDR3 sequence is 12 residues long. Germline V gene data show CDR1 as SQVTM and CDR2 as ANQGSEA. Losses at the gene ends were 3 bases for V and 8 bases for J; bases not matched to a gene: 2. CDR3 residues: CSVEDRGLGYTF. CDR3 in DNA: TGCAGCGTTGAGGACAGGGGGCTAGGCTACACCTTC. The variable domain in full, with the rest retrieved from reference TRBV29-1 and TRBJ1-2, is SAVISQKPSRDICQRGTSLTIQCQVDSQVTMMFWYRQQPGQSLTLIATANQGSEATYESGFVIDKFPISRPNLTFSTLTVSNMSPEDSSIYLCSVEDRGLGYTFGSGTRLTVV.

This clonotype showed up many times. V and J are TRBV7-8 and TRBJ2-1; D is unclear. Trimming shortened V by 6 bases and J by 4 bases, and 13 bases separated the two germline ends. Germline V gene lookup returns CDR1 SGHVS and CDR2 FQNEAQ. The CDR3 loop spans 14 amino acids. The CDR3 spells CASSLTGKYNEQFF. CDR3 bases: TGTGCCAGCAGTTTGACTGGCAAATACAATGAGCAGTTCTTC.

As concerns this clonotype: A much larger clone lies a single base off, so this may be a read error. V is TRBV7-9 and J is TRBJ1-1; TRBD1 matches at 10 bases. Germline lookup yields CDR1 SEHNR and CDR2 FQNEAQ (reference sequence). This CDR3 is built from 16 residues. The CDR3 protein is CPSSLMTGGGFGEAFF. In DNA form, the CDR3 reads TGTCCCAGCAGCTTAATGACAGGGGGCGGATTTGGTGAAGCTTTCTTT.

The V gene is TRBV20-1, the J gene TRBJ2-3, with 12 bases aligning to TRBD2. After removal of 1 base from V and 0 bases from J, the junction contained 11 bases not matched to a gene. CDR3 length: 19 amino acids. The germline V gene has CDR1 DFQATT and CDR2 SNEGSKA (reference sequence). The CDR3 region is CSARGASGGDGYSTDTQYF. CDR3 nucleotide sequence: TGCAGTGCTAGAGGGGCTAGCGGGGGGGACGGGTACAGCACAGATACGCAGTATTTT.

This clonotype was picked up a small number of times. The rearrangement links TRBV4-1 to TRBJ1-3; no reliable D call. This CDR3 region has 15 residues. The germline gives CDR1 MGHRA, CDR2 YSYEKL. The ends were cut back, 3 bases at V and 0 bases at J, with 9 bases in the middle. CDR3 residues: CASSQTESSGNTIYF. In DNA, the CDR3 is TGCGCCAGCAGCCAGACGGAATCCTCTGGAAACACCATATATTTT.

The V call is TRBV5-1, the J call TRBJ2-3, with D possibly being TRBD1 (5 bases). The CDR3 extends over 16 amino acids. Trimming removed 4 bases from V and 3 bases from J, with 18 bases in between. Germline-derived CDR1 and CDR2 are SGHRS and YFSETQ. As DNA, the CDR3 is TGCGCCAGCAGCCTTAGGGGAATCAGGTCGACAGATACGCAGTATTTT. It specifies CASSLRGIRSTDTQYF.

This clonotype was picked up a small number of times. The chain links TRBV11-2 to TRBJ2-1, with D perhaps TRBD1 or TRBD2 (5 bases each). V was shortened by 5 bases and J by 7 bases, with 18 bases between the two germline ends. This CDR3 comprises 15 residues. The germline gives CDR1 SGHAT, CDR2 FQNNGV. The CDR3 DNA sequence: TGTGCCAGCAGCAACCGGGACCTATCAACAAATGAGCAGTTCTTC. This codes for CASSNRDLSTNEQFF.

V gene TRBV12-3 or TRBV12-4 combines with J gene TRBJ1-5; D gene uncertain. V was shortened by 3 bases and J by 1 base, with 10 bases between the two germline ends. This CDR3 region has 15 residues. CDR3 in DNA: TGTGCCAGCAGTTTTCAGGACGAGAGCAATCAGCCCCAGCATTTT. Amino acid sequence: CASSFQDESNQPQHF.

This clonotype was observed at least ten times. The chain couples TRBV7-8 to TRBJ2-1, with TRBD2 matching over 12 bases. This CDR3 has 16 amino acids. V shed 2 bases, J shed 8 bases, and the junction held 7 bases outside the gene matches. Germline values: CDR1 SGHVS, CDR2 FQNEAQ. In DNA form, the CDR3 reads TGTGCCAGCAGCTTAAGCGGTCTAGCGGGGGGGGATGAGCAGTTCTTC. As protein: CASSLSGLAGGDEQFF.

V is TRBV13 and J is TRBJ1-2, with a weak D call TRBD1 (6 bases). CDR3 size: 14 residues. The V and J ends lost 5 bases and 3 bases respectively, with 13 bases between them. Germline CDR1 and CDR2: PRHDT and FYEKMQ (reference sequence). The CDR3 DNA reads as TGTGCCAGCAGCGTCCTACAGGGAGACTATGGCTACACCTTC. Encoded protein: CASSVLQGDYGYTF. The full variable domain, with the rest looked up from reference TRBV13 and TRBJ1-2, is AAGVIQSPRHLIKEKRETATLKCYPIPRHDTVYWYQQGPGQDPQFLISFYEKMQSDKGSIPDRFSAQQFSDYHSELNMSSLELGDSALYFCASSVLQGDYGYTFGSGTRLTVV.

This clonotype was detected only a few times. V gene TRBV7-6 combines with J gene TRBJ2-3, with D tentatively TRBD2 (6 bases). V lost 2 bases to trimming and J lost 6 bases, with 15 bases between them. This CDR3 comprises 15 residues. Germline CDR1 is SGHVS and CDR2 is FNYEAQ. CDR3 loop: CASSLSGGTGDTQYF. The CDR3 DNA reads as TGTGCCAGCAGCTTAAGTGGGGGGACTGGGGATACGCAGTATTTT.

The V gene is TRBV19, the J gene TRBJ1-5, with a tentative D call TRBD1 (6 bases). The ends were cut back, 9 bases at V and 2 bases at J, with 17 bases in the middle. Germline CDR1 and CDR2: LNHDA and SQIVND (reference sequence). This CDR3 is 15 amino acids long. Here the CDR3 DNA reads TGTGCCAGCACCTTGGGGGAGGGGGGCAATCAGCCCCAGCATTTT. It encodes CASTLGEGGNQPQHF.

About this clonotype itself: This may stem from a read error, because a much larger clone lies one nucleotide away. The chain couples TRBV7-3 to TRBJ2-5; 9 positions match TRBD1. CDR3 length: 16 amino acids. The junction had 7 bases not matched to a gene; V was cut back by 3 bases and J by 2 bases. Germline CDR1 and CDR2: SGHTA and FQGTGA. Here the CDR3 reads CASSLGQGVTQETQYF. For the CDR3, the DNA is TGTGCCAGCAGCTTGGGACAGGGCGTAACTCAAGAGACCCAGTACTTC.

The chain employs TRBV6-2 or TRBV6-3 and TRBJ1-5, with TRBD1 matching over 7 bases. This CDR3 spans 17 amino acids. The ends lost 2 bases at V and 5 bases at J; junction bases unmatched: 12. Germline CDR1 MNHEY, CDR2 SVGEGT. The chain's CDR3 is CASSYGTASRGYQPQHF. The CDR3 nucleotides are TGTGCCAGCAGTTACGGGACAGCCTCACGGGGTTATCAGCCCCAGCATTTT.

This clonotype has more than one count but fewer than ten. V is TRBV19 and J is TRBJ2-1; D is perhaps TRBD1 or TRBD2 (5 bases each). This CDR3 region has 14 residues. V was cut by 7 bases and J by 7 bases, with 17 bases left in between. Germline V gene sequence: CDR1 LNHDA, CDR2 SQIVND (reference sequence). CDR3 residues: CASIPREGSNEQFF. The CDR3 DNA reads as TGTGCCAGTATCCCAAGAGAGGGGTCAAATGAGCAGTTCTTC.

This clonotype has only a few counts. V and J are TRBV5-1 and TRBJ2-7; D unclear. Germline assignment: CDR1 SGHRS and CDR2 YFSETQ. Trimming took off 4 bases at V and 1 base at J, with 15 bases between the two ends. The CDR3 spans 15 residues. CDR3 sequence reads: CASSPTRASSYEQYF. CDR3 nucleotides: TGCGCCAGCAGCCCAACCCGGGCCTCATCCTACGAGCAGTACTTC.

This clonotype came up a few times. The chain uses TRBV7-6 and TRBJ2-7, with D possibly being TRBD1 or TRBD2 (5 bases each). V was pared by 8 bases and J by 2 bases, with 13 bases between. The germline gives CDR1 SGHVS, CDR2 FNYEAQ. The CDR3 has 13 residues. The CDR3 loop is CASLGADTYEQYF. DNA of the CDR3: TGTGCCAGCCTCGGGGCAGATACCTACGAGCAGTACTTC.

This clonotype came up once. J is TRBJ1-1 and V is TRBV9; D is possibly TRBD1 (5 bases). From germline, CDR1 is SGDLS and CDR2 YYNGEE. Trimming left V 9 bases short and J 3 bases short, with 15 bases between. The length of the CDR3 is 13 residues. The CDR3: CATKGMDDTEAFF. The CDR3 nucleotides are TGTGCCACCAAGGGGATGGACGACACTGAAGCTTTCTTT.

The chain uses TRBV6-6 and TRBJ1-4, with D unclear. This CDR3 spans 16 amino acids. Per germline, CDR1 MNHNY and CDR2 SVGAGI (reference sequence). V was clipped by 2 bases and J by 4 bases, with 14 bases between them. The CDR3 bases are TGTGCCAGCAGTTACCCAAGTTCGGGCTTTAATGAAAAACTGTTTTTT. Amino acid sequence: CASSYPSSGFNEKLFF.